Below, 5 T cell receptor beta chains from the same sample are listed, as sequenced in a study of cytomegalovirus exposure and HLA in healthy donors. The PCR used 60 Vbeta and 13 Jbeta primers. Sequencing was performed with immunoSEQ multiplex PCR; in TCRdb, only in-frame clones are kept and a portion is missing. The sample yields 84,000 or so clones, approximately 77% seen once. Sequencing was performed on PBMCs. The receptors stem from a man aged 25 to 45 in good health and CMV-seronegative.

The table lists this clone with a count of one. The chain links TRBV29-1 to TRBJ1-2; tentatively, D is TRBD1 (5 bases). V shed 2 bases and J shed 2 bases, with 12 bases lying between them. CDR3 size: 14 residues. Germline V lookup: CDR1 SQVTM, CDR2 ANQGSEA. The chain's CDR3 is CSVEMGQGNYGYTF. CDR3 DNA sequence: TGCAGCGTTGAAATGGGGCAGGGAAACTATGGCTACACCTTC.

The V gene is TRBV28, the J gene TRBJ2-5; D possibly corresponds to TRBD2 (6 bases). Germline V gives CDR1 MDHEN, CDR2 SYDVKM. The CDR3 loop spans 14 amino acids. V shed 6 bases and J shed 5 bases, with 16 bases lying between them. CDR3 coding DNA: TGTGCCAGCAGCCACACGGCGGGGATGGAGACCCAGTACTTC. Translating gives CASSHTAGMETQYF. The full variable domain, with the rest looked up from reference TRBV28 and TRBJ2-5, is DVKVTQSSRYLVKRTGEKVFLECVQDMDHENMFWYRQDPGLGLRLIYFSYDVKMKEKGDIPEGYSVSREKKERFSLILESASTNQTSMYLCASSHTAGMETQYFGPGTRLLVL.

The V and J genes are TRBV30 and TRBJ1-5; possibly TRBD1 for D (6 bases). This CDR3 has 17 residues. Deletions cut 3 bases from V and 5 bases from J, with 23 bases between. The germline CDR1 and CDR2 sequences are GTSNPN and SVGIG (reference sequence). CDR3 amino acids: CAWSPDRSGTRDQPQHF. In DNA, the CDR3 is TGTGCCTGGAGCCCTGACCGATCGGGGACACGGGATCAGCCCCAGCATTTT.

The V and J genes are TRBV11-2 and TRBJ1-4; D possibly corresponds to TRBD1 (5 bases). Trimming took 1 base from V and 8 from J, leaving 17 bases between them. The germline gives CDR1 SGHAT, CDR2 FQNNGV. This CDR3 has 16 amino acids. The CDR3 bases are TGTGCCAGCAGCTTAGCTACGAAAACAGGCGACGAAAAACTGTTTTTT. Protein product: CASSLATKTGDEKLFF.

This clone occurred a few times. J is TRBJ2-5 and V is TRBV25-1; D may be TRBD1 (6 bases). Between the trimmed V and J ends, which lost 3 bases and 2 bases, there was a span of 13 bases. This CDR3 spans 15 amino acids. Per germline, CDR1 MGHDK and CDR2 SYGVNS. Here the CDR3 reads CASSDPRTAQETQYF. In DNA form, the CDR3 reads TGTGCCAGCAGTGACCCTAGGACAGCTCAAGAGACCCAGTACTTC.